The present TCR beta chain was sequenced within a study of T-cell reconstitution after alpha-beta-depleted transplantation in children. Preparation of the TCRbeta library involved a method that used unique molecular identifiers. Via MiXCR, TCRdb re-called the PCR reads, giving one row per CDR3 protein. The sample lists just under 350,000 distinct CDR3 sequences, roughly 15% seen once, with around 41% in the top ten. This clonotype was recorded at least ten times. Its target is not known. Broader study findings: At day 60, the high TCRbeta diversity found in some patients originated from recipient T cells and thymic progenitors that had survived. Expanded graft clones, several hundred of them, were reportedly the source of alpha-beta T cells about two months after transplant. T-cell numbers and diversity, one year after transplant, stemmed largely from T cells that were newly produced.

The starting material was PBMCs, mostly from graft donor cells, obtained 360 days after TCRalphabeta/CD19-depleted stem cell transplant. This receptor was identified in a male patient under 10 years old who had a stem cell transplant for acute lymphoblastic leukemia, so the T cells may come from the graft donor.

For the CDR3, the DNA is TGTGCCACCAGCAGAGATATAGTCGGACGTGAAAAACTGTTTTTT. Translation gives CATSRDIVGREKLFF. The rearrangement joins TRBV15 to TRBJ1-4, with D unresolved. Trimming cost V 0 bases and J 7 bases, with 12 bases left between them. Per germline, CDR1 LNHNV and CDR2 YYDKDF (reference sequence). This CDR3 region has 15 residues.